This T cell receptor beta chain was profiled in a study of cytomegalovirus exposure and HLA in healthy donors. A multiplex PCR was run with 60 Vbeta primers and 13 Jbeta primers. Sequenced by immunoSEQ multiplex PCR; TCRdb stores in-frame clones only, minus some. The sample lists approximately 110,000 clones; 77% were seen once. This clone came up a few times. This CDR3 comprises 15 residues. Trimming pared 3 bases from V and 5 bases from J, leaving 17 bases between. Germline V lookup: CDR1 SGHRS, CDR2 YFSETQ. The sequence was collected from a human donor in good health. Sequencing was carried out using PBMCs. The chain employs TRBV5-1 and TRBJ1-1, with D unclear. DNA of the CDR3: TGCGCCAGCAGCTACCCGGGCCCCGCGGGGACTGAAGCTTTCTTT. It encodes CASSYPGPAGTEAFF.